What follows are 21 T cell receptor beta chains derived from one specimen sequenced in a study of blood T cell repertoires in COVID-19. Clones were read by immunoSEQ multiplex PCR, and TCRdb kept only the in-frame ones, dropping some. The repertoire holds about 260,000 clones, with 80% to 85% as singletons. What was sequenced was peripheral blood. The receptors shown here come from a man aged 55 to 69 with acute or convalescent COVID-19.

This clone was recorded only once. The CDR3 spells CASSISGGAMDEQFF. In DNA, the CDR3 is TGTGCCAGCAGCATTAGCGGGGGGGCCATGGATGAGCAGTTCTTC. The V and J genes are TRBV7-9 and TRBJ2-1; 11 bases are shared with TRBD2. Germline CDR1 and CDR2: SEHNR and FQNEAQ (reference sequence). The CDR3 totals 15 residues. With V trimmed by 5 bases and J by 8 bases, 8 bases remained unmatched.

V and J are TRBV5-1 and TRBJ2-1; 13 bases are a match to TRBD2. Looked up from germline, CDR1 is SGHRS and CDR2 is YFSETQ. The V and J ends lost 4 bases and 4 bases, in that order; junction bases with no gene match: 11. The CDR3 is made up of 18 amino acids. CDR3 residues: CASSKGLAGEGGYNEQFF. In DNA, the CDR3 is TGCGCCAGCAGCAAAGGACTAGCGGGAGAAGGAGGGTACAATGAGCAGTTCTTC.

The chain is built from TRBV11-1 and TRBJ2-7; D call uncertain. CDR1 SGHAT and CDR2 FQDESV come from the germline V gene (reference sequence). Trimming left V 3 bases short and J 2 bases short, with 11 bases between. CDR3 size: 14 residues. In DNA, the CDR3 is TGTGCCAGCAGCTTCAGACTTCCCCCCTACGAGCAGTACTTC. This gives the protein CASSFRLPPYEQYF.

This clone was counted once. The chain links TRBV18 to TRBJ2-7; TRBD1 agrees at 7 bases. Germline CDR1 and CDR2: KGHSH and LQKENI. The CDR3 is 13 amino acids. V gave up 3 bases and J gave up 4 bases; unmatched junction bases: 3. The CDR3 sequence is CASSPQDRYEQYF. The CDR3, as DNA: TGTGCCAGCTCACCGCAGGACAGGTACGAGCAGTACTTC.

This chain links TRBV28 with TRBJ1-4, with no clear D. Germline-derived CDR1 and CDR2 are MDHEN and SYDVKM. The CDR3 has 13 residues. V was trimmed by 3 bases and J by 8 bases, leaving 10 bases between them. The CDR3 nucleotides read TGTGCCAGCAGTTTCTCCGAGCTCGAAAAACTGTTTTTT. It specifies CASSFSELEKLFF.

The DNA for the CDR3 is TGTGCCAGCAGCGTCAGGGGATTAGGCTACACCTTC. Translation gives CASSVRGLGYTF. The chain employs TRBV7-8 and TRBJ1-2, with D tentatively TRBD1 (6 bases). Germline loops: CDR1 SGHVS, CDR2 FQNEAQ. The CDR3 is 12 amino acids. Trimming stripped 5 bases from V and 8 bases from J, with 12 bases between.

This chain links TRBV7-2 with TRBJ1-2; 9 bases line up with TRBD1. The V segment lost 4 bases and the J segment 6 bases; nucleotides outside the gene matches: 3. Germline assignment: CDR1 SGHTA and CDR2 FQGNSA. The CDR3 spans 13 residues. CDR3 sequence reads: CASSSRTGDGYTF. CDR3 coding DNA: TGTGCCAGCAGCTCCCGGACAGGGGATGGCTACACCTTC.

The chain combines TRBV19 with TRBJ1-1, with 9 nucleotides matching TRBD1. Losses at the gene ends were 8 bases for V and 2 bases for J; bases not matched to a gene: 6. The germline CDR1 and CDR2 sequences are LNHDA and SQIVND (reference sequence). The CDR3 consists of 14 residues. DNA of the CDR3: TGTGCCAGTGGGACAGGGCTTATAAACACTGAAGCTTTCTTT. Encoded protein: CASGTGLINTEAFF.

The rearrangement joins TRBV6-5 to TRBJ2-3; TRBD2 matches 8 bases. J lost 3 bases, V lost 10 bases, and 9 bases had no gene match. CDR3 size: 14 residues. Germline V gene lookup returns CDR1 MNHEY and CDR2 SVGAGI. In DNA form, the CDR3 reads TGTGCCACGGACCGGGGGGGCGGAACAGATACGCAGTATTTT. As protein: CATDRGGGTDTQYF.

A single count supports this clone. The chain uses TRBV20-1 and TRBJ1-1, with a tentative D call TRBD1 (5 bases). The CDR3 is 15 residues long. CDR1 DFQATT and CDR2 SNEGSKA come from the germline V gene (reference sequence). Trimming took 3 bases from V and 1 from J, leaving 15 bases between them. CDR3 residues: CSASFIAGKNTEAFF. Written as DNA, the CDR3 is TGCAGTGCTAGTTTTATAGCAGGGAAGAACACTGAAGCTTTCTTT.

This clone has more than one count but fewer than ten. This sequence joins TRBV10-3 and TRBJ2-1; TRBD2 matches at 8 bases. Germline-derived CDR1 and CDR2 are ENHRY and SYGVKD. This CDR3 region has 16 residues. Trimming took 6 bases from V and 2 from J; bases not matched to a gene: 9. CDR3 protein: CAIRSGLGSAYNEQFF. CDR3 sequence (DNA): TGTGCCATCAGATCGGGACTAGGATCTGCCTACAATGAGCAGTTCTTC.

The gene calls are TRBV4-3 and TRBJ2-1, with D possibly being TRBD2 (6 bases). The CDR3 is 17 residues long. CDR1 and CDR2 from the germline V gene are LGHNA and YSLEER. V was clipped by 0 bases and J by 0 bases, with 12 bases between them. CDR3 sequence reads: CASSQDGRGSSYNEQFF. The CDR3 DNA reads TGCGCCAGCAGCCAAGATGGACGGGGGAGCTCCTACAATGAGCAGTTCTTC.

The chain is built from TRBV29-1 and TRBJ2-4; TRBD1 matches at 7 bases. Germline loops: CDR1 SQVTM, CDR2 ANQGSEA. V was clipped by 7 bases and J by 9 bases; unmatched bases: 9. The CDR3 spans 12 residues. CDR3 protein: CSARPEGAIQYF. The DNA of the CDR3 is TGCAGCGCCCGCCCCGAGGGGGCCATTCAGTACTTC.

The rearrangement links TRBV9 to TRBJ2-3; 10 bases line up with TRBD2. Per the germline V gene, CDR1 is SGDLS and CDR2 is YYNGEE. V lost 2 bases and J lost 3; bases outside the gene matches: 6. The CDR3 length is 16 residues. CDR3 nucleotide sequence: TGTGCCAGCAGCGTCGAAGCGGGAGGGCCGACAGATACGCAGTATTTT. It specifies CASSVEAGGPTDTQYF.

Comments on this clone: At one end the junction does not follow the germline gene, possibly because of a read error. This sample includes further DNA sequences coding for the same CDR3. This chain links TRBV4-1 with TRBJ2-5; tentative D call: TRBD1 (6 bases). This CDR3 has 14 amino acids. From germline, CDR1 is MGHRA and CDR2 YSYEKL. CDR3 loop: CASSQDYREETQYF. CDR3 sequence (DNA): TGCGCCAGCAGCCAAGATTACAGGGAAGAGACTCAGTACTTC.

The chain combines TRBV7-9 with TRBJ2-5; 10 bases fit TRBD2. CDR3 length: 17 residues. Trimming cost V 1 base and J 5 bases; bases outside gene matches: 10. Germline V CDR1 and CDR2: SEHNR, FQNEAQ (reference sequence). The CDR3 region is CASSLGLAGQHGETQYF. The CDR3 DNA sequence: TGTGCCAGCAGCTTAGGACTAGCGGGCCAACATGGGGAGACCCAGTACTTC.

The V and J genes are TRBV10-3 and TRBJ2-5, with a weak D call TRBD1 (6 bases). The V gene's germline CDR1 is ENHRY and CDR2 SYGVKD. This CDR3 has 15 residues. The V end lost 4 bases, the J end lost 5 bases, and 17 bases lay between the germline ends. This CDR3 reads CAISGSGRGEETQYF. The CDR3 DNA follows: TGTGCCATCAGTGGTTCGGGCAGGGGAGAGGAGACCCAGTACTTC.

The chain uses TRBV14 and TRBJ2-3; 9 bases line up with TRBD2. There are 18 residues in the CDR3. Trimming at V came to 0 bases and at J to 0 bases, leaving 7 bases not matched to a gene. Per germline, CDR1 SGHDN and CDR2 FVKESK. In DNA, the CDR3 is TGTGCCAGCAGCCAAGAACTCAGACTAGCGGCTAGCACAGATACGCAGTATTTT. Encoded protein: CASSQELRLAASTDTQYF. Variable domain in full (rest from reference TRBV14 and TRBJ2-3): EAGVTQFPSHSVIEKGQTVTLRCDPISGHDNLYWYRRVMGKEIKFLLHFVKESKQDESGMPNNRFLAERTGGTYSTLKVQPAELEDSGVYFCASSQELRLAASTDTQYFGPGTRLTVL.

The V and J genes are TRBV6-5 and TRBJ2-2; weak D call: TRBD1 (6 bases). The CDR3 extends over 14 amino acids. In germline, CDR1 is MNHEY, CDR2 SVGAGI. V lost 5 bases to trimming and J lost 1 base, with 8 bases between them. The CDR3 here is CASSQQGNTGELFF. In DNA form, the CDR3 reads TGTGCCAGCAGTCAACAGGGGAACACCGGGGAGCTGTTTTTT.

The chain employs TRBV7-2 and TRBJ2-7, with D possibly being TRBD2 (8 bases). V lost 5 bases and J 6 bases, leaving 14 bases between the germline ends. Germline V lookup: CDR1 SGHTA, CDR2 FQGNSA. The CDR3 sequence is 13 residues long. CDR3: CASSRGGTAEQYF. CDR3 nucleotides: TGTGCCAGCAGCCGGGGGGGGACAGCCGAGCAGTACTTC. Full variable domain (rest looked up from reference TRBV7-2 and TRBJ2-7): GAGVSQSPSNKVTEKGKDVELRCDPISGHTALYWYRQSLGQGLEFLIYFQGNSAPDKSGLPSDRFSAERTGGSVSTLTIQRTQQEDSAVYLCASSRGGTAEQYFGPGTRLTVT.

The V call is TRBV5-1, the J call TRBJ1-4; possibly TRBD1 for D (6 bases). This CDR3 has 14 residues. Germline V gene data show CDR1 as SGHRS and CDR2 as YFSETQ. V dropped 3 bases and J dropped 3 bases, with 9 bases sitting between them. CDR3 amino acids: CASSSGQPNEKLFF. In DNA, the CDR3 is TGCGCCAGCAGCTCCGGACAGCCTAATGAAAAACTGTTTTTT. Using reference TRBV5-1 and TRBJ1-4 for the parts outside the CDR3, the full variable domain is KAGVTQTPRYLIKTRGQQVTLSCSPISGHRSVSWYQQTPGQGLQFLFEYFSETQRNKGNFPGRFSGRQFSNSRSEMNVSTLELGDSALYLCASSSGQPNEKLFFGSGTQLSVL.